This T cell receptor (beta chain) was captured by sequencing in a study of cytomegalovirus exposure and HLA in healthy donors. General study results and limits: By a later analysis, the bulk of CMV-associated TCR beta chains appeared HLA-restricted. Within an earlier analysis, most TCR beta V segments proved productive either about 87% or about 30% of the time.

A note on this clone: Its antigen remains unidentified.

It was with 60 Vbeta and 13 Jbeta primers that the PCR ran. Sequencing was performed with immunoSEQ multiplex PCR; in TCRdb, only in-frame clones are kept and a portion is missing. The sample holds about 160,000 clones, roughly three quarters seen once. Germline-derived CDR1 and CDR2 are SGHVS and FNYEAQ. Losses at the gene ends were 5 bases for V and 8 bases for J; bases not matched to a gene: 11. The CDR3 has 16 residues. The sequence came from a human donor in good health. This chain links TRBV7-6 with TRBJ2-1, with 11 nucleotides matching TRBD2. What was sequenced was PBMCs. CDR3 sequence reads: CASSPAPSGRSHEQFF. In DNA form, the CDR3 reads TGTGCCAGCAGCCCCGCCCCTAGCGGGAGGTCCCATGAGCAGTTCTTC.